These 28 T cell receptor beta chains were sequenced from one sample in a study of cytomegalovirus exposure and HLA in healthy donors. With 60 Vbeta and 13 Jbeta primers, the PCR was carried out. Some clones are missing from TCRdb's copy, which holds only in-frame ones; the method was immunoSEQ multiplex PCR. The sample has 200,000 to 250,000 clones; about 74% are singletons. Sequencing was performed on PBMCs. These receptors were taken from a woman in her twenties or thirties in good health and CMV-seronegative.

This clone has more than one count but fewer than ten. The genes are TRBV5-1 and TRBJ2-7; TRBD1 is a possible D gene (6 bases). Trimming cost V 0 bases and J 3 bases, with 10 bases left between them. Germline-derived CDR1 and CDR2 are SGHRS and YFSETQ. The CDR3 is made up of 14 amino acids. The CDR3 bases are TGCGCCAGCAGCTTGGCAACACAGGGCTACGAGCAGTACTTC. It encodes CASSLATQGYEQYF.

The table lists this clone with a count of one. The chain has TRBV6-5 and TRBJ2-3; unclear D gene. V lost 8 bases to trimming and J lost 4 bases, with 10 bases between them. Germline V gene lookup returns CDR1 MNHEY and CDR2 SVGAGI. This CDR3 is 12 amino acids long. The CDR3 DNA is TGTGCCAGCGGGCCCCGCCCAGATACGCAGTATTTT. Protein sequence: CASGPRPDTQYF.

CDR3 in amino acids: CAWASGVGETQYF. The CDR3 nucleotides are TGTGCCTGGGCGTCGGGAGTGGGAGAGACCCAGTACTTC. V usage is TRBV30 and J usage is TRBJ2-5, with D possibly matching TRBD2 (6 bases). Germline V gene lookup returns CDR1 GTSNPN and CDR2 SVGIG (reference sequence). V was shortened by 5 bases and J by 4 bases, with 14 bases between the two germline ends. The CDR3 sequence is 13 residues long.

In regard to this clone: The junction shows a germline mismatch at one end, possibly a read error. In the same sample, other DNA sequences code for this CDR3. The chain links TRBV30 to TRBJ1-3, with D maybe TRBD1 (5 bases). This CDR3 contains 15 residues. Germline V gene lookup returns CDR1 GTSNPN and CDR2 SVGIG (reference sequence). CDR3 sequence: CAWSRDSFSGNTIYF. DNA for the CDR3: TGTGCCTGGAGTAGAGACAGCTTCTCTGGCAACACCATATATTTT.

The rearrangement joins TRBV6-5 to TRBJ1-1; no firm D call. CDR1 and CDR2 (germline): MNHEY, SVGAGI. V lost 5 bases and J lost 4, with 14 bases in between. This CDR3 spans 14 amino acids. CDR3 region: CASSGEAMSTEAFF. As DNA, the CDR3 is TGTGCCAGCAGTGGTGAGGCGATGAGCACTGAAGCTTTCTTT.

The chain links TRBV14 to TRBJ1-6; 7 bases map to TRBD1. CDR3 length equals 16 residues. CDR1 is SGHDN, CDR2 FVKESK, per germline. V shed 3 bases and J 8 bases; nucleotides not matched to a gene: 10. CDR3 region: CASSQRGQGRDSPLHF. The CDR3 region has the DNA TGTGCCAGCAGCCAGAGGGGGCAGGGGAGAGATTCACCCCTCCACTTT.

This sequence joins TRBV11-2 and TRBJ1-1, with D maybe TRBD1 (5 bases). V was trimmed by 1 base and J by 7 bases, leaving 22 bases between them. The CDR3 runs 17 residues. Germline V CDR1 and CDR2: SGHAT, FQNNGV. The CDR3 DNA follows: TGTGCCAGCAGCTTAGGGCCCCGGACGGTAGTAAGGGGTGAAGCTTTCTTT. It specifies CASSLGPRTVVRGEAFF.

The V call is TRBV27, the J call TRBJ2-2, with D perhaps matching TRBD1 (5 bases). Trimming removed 7 bases at V and 0 bases at J, with 9 bases between. Germline loops: CDR1 MNHEY, CDR2 SMNVEV (reference sequence). This CDR3 has 14 amino acids. Here the CDR3 reads CASIGAPNTGELFF. The CDR3, as DNA: TGTGCCAGCATTGGGGCTCCGAACACCGGGGAGCTGTTTTTT.

This clone was detected only a few times. The chain links TRBV12-5 to TRBJ2-1; 7 bases are shared with TRBD2. The germline CDR1 and CDR2 sequences are LGHNT and FRNRAP. The trim removed 0 bases at V and 8 bases at J, leaving 4 bases unmatched. The CDR3 runs 14 residues. Here the CDR3 DNA reads TGTGCTAGTGGTTTGGTCGGCGGGAGCTATGAGCAGTTCTTC. Protein sequence: CASGLVGGSYEQFF.

The chain employs TRBV5-1 and TRBJ2-1; TRBD2 matches at 7 bases. Germline-derived CDR1 and CDR2 are SGHRS and YFSETQ. The CDR3 runs to 17 residues. The V and J ends lost 1 base and 6 bases, in that order; junction bases with no gene match: 13. The CDR3 sequence is CASSLWGGMGVFNEQFF. The CDR3 DNA is TGCGCCAGCAGCTTGTGGGGGGGAATGGGCGTTTTCAATGAGCAGTTCTTC.

This rearrangement joins TRBV19 to TRBJ2-5; TRBD2 might be the D (6 bases). V was trimmed by 8 bases and J by 0 bases, leaving 10 bases between them. Germline values: CDR1 LNHDA, CDR2 SQIVND (reference sequence). This CDR3 region has 13 residues. CDR3 coding DNA: TGTGCCAGTCGCGGGGTTTACCAAGAGACCCAGTACTTC. As protein: CASRGVYQETQYF.

The CDR3 protein is CSVVQVDEQYF. The CDR3 DNA reads TGCAGCGTTGTGCAGGTCGACGAGCAGTACTTC. V is TRBV29-1 and J is TRBJ2-7; D gene unclear. Trimming removed 4 bases from V and 5 bases from J, with 9 bases in between. Germline CDR1 and CDR2: SQVTM and ANQGSEA. The CDR3 length is 11 residues.

The chain links TRBV6-5 to TRBJ1-1; D possibly corresponds to TRBD1 (5 bases). Germline-derived CDR1 and CDR2 are MNHEY and SVGAGI. Trimming left V 0 bases short and J 3 bases short, with 8 bases between. CDR3 length: 14 amino acids. CDR3 amino acids: CASSYSSRDTEAFF. The DNA for the CDR3 is TGTGCCAGCAGTTACTCGTCCAGGGACACTGAAGCTTTCTTT.

Details on this clone: The germline gene is not matched at one end of the junction; a read error may be the cause. The chain uses TRBV7-9 and TRBJ2-1, with a weak D call TRBD1 (6 bases). Germline V gene data show CDR1 as SEHNR and CDR2 as FQNEAQ (reference sequence). The length of the CDR3 is 17 residues. The CDR3 reads CSSSLQTGFRNGNEQFF. CDR3 DNA: TGTTCCAGCAGCTTGCAGACAGGTTTTCGGAATGGCAATGAGCAGTTCTTC.

This chain uses TRBV7-9 with TRBJ2-5, with 8 bases matching TRBD2. CDR1 and CDR2 from the germline V gene are SEHNR and FQNEAQ (reference sequence). The CDR3 is 19 residues long. V was pared by 5 bases and J by 5 bases, with 22 bases of the junction left unmatched. The CDR3 spells CASSAHWGNSGVDRETQYF. DNA for the CDR3: TGTGCCAGCAGCGCGCACTGGGGGAATAGCGGGGTCGATCGGGAGACCCAGTACTTC. The whole variable domain, filled in from reference TRBV7-9 and TRBJ2-5, reads DTGVSQNPRHKITKRGQNVTFRCDPISEHNRLYWYRQTLGQGPEFLTYFQNEAQLEKSRLLSDRFSAERPKGSFSTLEIQRTEQGDSAMYLCASSAHWGNSGVDRETQYFGPGTRLLVL.

This clone showed up just a few times. This chain joins TRBV19 and TRBJ2-7; TRBD1 is a possible D gene (5 bases). Germline V lookup: CDR1 LNHDA, CDR2 SQIVND (reference sequence). This CDR3 contains 14 residues. Trimming cost V 2 bases and J 3 bases, with 11 bases left between them. The CDR3 DNA follows: TGTGCCAGTAGTATAAGGACACTGGGCTACGAGCAGTACTTC. This codes for CASSIRTLGYEQYF.

The chain couples TRBV10-3 to TRBJ1-4; 7 nucleotides match TRBD1. The ends lost 4 bases at V and 6 bases at J; junction bases unmatched: 5. CDR3 length equals 14 residues. CDR1 and CDR2 from the germline V gene are ENHRY and SYGVKD. The CDR3 bases are TGTGCCATCAGTGCAGGGGGGCTTGATGAAAAACTGTTTTTT. Its protein is CAISAGGLDEKLFF.

The J gene is TRBJ2-6, the V gene TRBV2; a possible D gene is TRBD1 (7 bases). Germline CDR1 is SNHLY and CDR2 is FYNNEI. The CDR3 length is 12 residues. V was cut by 8 bases and J by 11 bases, with 13 bases left in between. CDR3 nucleotide sequence: TGTGCCAGCGGAGGGACAGTCGACGTCCTGACTTTC. Its translation is CASGGTVDVLTF.

The genes are TRBV10-3 and TRBJ1-4, with D perhaps matching TRBD1 (5 bases). The V gene's germline CDR1 is ENHRY and CDR2 SYGVKD. Trimming shortened V by 5 bases and J by 6 bases, and 13 bases separated the two germline ends. The CDR3 spans 14 residues. The CDR3: CAISTGEDYEKLFF. The CDR3 nucleotides read TGTGCCATCAGTACGGGGGAGGATTATGAAAAACTGTTTTTT.

The chain carries TRBV6-5 and TRBJ1-2; D is possibly TRBD1 (6 bases). V gave up 6 bases and J gave up 0 bases, with 14 bases separating them. CDR3 size: 15 residues. CDR1 and CDR2 from the germline V gene are MNHEY and SVGAGI. The CDR3 DNA reads as TGTGCCAGCAGCGACACAGGGCTCCCTAACTATGGCTACACCTTC. Protein product: CASSDTGLPNYGYTF.

V gene TRBV9 combines with J gene TRBJ2-7, with TRBD2 identical over 10 bases. The CDR3 spans 15 residues. Germline V lookup: CDR1 SGDLS, CDR2 YYNGEE. The V and J ends lost 0 bases and 3 bases, in that order; junction bases with no gene match: 3. CDR3 protein: CASSVGLAGDYEQYF. The CDR3 DNA follows: TGTGCCAGCAGCGTAGGCCTAGCGGGAGACTACGAGCAGTACTTC.

V is TRBV4-1 and J is TRBJ2-3; 10 positions match TRBD2. CDR3 length: 20 residues. CDR1 MGHRA and CDR2 YSYEKL come from the germline V gene. The trim removed 2 bases at V and 0 bases at J, leaving 14 bases unmatched. CDR3 in amino acids: CASSQTVASGSVFSTDTQYF. CDR3 sequence (DNA): TGCGCCAGCAGCCAAACCGTCGCTAGCGGGAGTGTCTTTAGCACAGATACGCAGTATTTT.

This chain joins TRBV6-5 and TRBJ2-3, with D uncertain. There are 14 residues in the CDR3. The ends were cut back, 0 bases at V and 4 bases at J, with 8 bases in the middle. Germline V CDR1 and CDR2: MNHEY, SVGAGI. The chain's CDR3 is CASSYSNLADTQYF. CDR3 coding DNA: TGTGCCAGCAGTTACTCGAACCTAGCAGATACGCAGTATTTT.

The rearrangement links TRBV5-4 to TRBJ2-2, with TRBD2 as a possible D gene (6 bases). This CDR3 is built from 14 residues. V dropped 4 bases and J dropped 4 bases, with 11 bases sitting between them. Per the germline V gene, CDR1 is SGHNT and CDR2 is YYREEE (reference sequence). This chain's CDR3 is CASSSYGGTGELFF. The CDR3, as DNA: TGTGCCAGCAGCAGCTACGGGGGCACCGGGGAGCTGTTTTTT. Supplemented by reference TRBV5-4 and TRBJ2-2, the full variable domain reads ETGVTQSPTHLIKTRGQQVTLRCSSQSGHNTVSWYQQALGQGPQFIFQYYREEENGRGNFPPRFSGLQFPNYSSELNVNALELDDSALYLCASSSYGGTGELFFGEGSRLTVL.

The chain joins TRBV5-4 to TRBJ2-6; 7 bases fit TRBD1. The CDR3 is made up of 15 amino acids. The trim removed 4 bases at V and 2 bases at J, leaving 3 bases unmatched. Per germline, CDR1 SGHNT and CDR2 YYREEE (reference sequence). CDR3 sequence (DNA): TGTGCCAGCAGCACCGGGACAGCTGGGGCCAACGTCCTGACTTTC. Protein product: CASSTGTAGANVLTF.

This clone was detected a few times. The chain carries TRBV5-6 and TRBJ1-2, with D unresolved. V lost 0 bases and J 4 bases, leaving 13 bases between the germline ends. CDR3 length equals 15 residues. The germline CDR1 and CDR2 sequences are SGHDT and YYEEEE. The CDR3 sequence is CASSLVFMEGYGYTF. The CDR3 DNA sequence: TGTGCCAGCAGCTTGGTATTTATGGAGGGCTATGGCTACACCTTC.

The V gene is TRBV6-4, the J gene TRBJ2-3; the match to TRBD2 covers 8 bases. V dropped 5 bases and J dropped 2; count of bases not matched to a gene: 3. The CDR3 is made up of 14 amino acids. Germline assignment: CDR1 MRHNA and CDR2 SNTAGT. The CDR3 region is CASSSGGPTDTQYF. DNA of the CDR3: TGTGCCAGCAGTAGCGGGGGACCCACAGATACGCAGTATTTT.

On this clone: A much larger clone differs by one base, so this may be a read error. This same CDR3 is encoded by further DNA sequences in the sample. The chain combines TRBV5-6 with TRBJ1-5; TRBD1 is a possible D gene (5 bases). The germline V gene has CDR1 SGHDT and CDR2 YYEEEE. This CDR3 comprises 16 residues. The CDR3 DNA follows: TGTGCAAGCAGCTTGGCCGGGGGGAGTAGCAATCAGCCCCAGCATTTT. Translating it yields CASSLAGGSSNQPQHF.